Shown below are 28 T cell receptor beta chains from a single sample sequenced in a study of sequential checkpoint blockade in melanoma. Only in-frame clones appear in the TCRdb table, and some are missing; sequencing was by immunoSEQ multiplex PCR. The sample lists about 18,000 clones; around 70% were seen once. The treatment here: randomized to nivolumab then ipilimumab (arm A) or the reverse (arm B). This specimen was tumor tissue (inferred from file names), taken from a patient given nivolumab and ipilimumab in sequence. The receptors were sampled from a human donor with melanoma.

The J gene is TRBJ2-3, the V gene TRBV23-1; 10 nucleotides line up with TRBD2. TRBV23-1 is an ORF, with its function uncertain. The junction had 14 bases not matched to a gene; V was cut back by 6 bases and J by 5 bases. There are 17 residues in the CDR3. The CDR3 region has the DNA TGCGCCAGCAGCACTAAGGTAGCGGGAGGAGAGGTAGATACGCAGTATTTT. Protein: CASSTKVAGGEVDTQYF.

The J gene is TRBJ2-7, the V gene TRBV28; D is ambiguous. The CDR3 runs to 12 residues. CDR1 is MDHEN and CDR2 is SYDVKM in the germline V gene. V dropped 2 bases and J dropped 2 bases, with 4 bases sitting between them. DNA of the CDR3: TGTGCCAGCAGTTTAACGGCCTACGAGCAGTACTTC. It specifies CASSLTAYEQYF. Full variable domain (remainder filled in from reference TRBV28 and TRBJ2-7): DVKVTQSSRYLVKRTGEKVFLECVQDMDHENMFWYRQDPGLGLRLIYFSYDVKMKEKGDIPEGYSVSREKKERFSLILESASTNQTSMYLCASSLTAYEQYFGPGTRLTVT.

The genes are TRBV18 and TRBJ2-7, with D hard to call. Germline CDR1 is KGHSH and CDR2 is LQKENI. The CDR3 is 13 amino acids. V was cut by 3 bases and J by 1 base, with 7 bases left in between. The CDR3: CASSPGSSYEQYF. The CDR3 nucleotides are TGTGCCAGCTCACCGGGCAGTTCCTACGAGCAGTACTTC.

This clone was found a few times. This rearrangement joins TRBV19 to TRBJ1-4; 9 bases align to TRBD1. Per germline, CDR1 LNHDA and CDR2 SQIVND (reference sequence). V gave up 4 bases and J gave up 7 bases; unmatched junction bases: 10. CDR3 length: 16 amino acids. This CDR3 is CASSTPGTGTFEKLFF. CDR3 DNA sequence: TGTGCCAGTAGTACCCCCGGGACAGGGACATTTGAAAAACTGTTTTTT. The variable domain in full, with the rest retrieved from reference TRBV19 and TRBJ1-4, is DGGITQSPKYLFRKEGQNVTLSCEQNLNHDAMYWYRQDPGQGLRLIYYSQIVNDFQKGDIAEGYSVSREKKESFPLTVTSAQKNPTAFYLCASSTPGTGTFEKLFFGSGTQLSVL.

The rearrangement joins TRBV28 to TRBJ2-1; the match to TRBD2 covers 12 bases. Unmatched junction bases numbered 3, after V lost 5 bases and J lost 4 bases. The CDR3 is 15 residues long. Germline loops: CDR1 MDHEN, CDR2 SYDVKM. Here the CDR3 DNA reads TGTGCCAGCAGTGAAACTAGCGGGGGGTACAATGAGCAGTTCTTC. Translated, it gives CASSETSGGYNEQFF.

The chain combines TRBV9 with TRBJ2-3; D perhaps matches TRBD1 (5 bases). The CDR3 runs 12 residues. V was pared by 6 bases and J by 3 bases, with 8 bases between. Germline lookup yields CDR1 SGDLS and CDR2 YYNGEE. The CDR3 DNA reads TGTGCCAGCACCAGACAGACAGATACGCAGTATTTT. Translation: CASTRQTDTQYF.

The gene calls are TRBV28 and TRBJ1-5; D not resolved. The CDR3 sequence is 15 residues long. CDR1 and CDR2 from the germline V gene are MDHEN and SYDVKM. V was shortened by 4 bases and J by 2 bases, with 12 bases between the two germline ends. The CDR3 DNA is TGTGCCAGCAGTTCCCTAGCCGGGGGCAATCAGCCCCAGCATTTT. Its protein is CASSSLAGGNQPQHF.

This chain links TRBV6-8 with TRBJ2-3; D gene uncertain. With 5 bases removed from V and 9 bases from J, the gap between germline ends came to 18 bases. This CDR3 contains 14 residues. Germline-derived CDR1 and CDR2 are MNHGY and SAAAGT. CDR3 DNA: TGTGCCAGCAGTAAAGCTGGTCTTAGTAGCACGCAGTATTTT. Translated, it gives CASSKAGLSSTQYF.

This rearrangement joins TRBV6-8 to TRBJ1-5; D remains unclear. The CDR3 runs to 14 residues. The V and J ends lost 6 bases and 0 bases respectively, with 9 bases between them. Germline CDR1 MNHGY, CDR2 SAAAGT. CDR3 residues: CASSEGDSNQPQHF. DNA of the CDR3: TGTGCCAGCAGCGAGGGAGATAGCAATCAGCCCCAGCATTTT.

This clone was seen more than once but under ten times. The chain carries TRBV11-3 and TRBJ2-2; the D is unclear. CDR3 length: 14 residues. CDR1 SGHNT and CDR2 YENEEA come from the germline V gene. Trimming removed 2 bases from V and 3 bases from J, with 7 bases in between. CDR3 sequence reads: CASSLLDYTGELFF. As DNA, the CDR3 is TGTGCCAGCAGCTTATTGGATTACACCGGGGAGCTGTTTTTT.

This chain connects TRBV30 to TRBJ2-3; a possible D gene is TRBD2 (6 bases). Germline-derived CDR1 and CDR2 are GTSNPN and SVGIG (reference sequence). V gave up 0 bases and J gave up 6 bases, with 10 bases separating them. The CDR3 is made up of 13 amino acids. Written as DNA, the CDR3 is TGTGCCTGGAGTGTACAGGAGGGGGATACGCAGTATTTT. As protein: CAWSVQEGDTQYF. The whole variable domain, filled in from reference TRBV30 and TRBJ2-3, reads SQTIHQWPATLVQPVGSPLSLECTVEGTSNPNLYWYRQAAGRGLQLLFYSVGIGQISSEVPQNLSASRPQDRQFILSSKKLLLSDSGFYLCAWSVQEGDTQYFGPGTRLTVL.

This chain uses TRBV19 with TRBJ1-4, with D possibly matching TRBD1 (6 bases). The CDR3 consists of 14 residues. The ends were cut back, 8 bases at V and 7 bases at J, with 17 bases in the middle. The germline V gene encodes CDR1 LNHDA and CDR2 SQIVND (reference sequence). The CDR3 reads CASDPGLRGEKLFF. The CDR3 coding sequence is TGTGCCAGTGACCCGGGGCTCAGGGGTGAAAAACTGTTTTTT.

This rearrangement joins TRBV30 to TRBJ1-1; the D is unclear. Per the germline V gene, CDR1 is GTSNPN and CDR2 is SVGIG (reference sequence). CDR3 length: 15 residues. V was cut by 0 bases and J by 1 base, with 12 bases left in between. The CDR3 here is CAWSVYGERNTEAFF. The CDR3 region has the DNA TGTGCCTGGAGTGTATATGGGGAACGGAACACTGAAGCTTTCTTT.

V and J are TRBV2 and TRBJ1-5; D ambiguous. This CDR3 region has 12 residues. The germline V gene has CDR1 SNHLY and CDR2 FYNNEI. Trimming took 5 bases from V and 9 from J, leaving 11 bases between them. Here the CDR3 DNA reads TGTGCCAGCAGTTTAGCCAAAATGCCCCAGCATTTT. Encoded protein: CASSLAKMPQHF.

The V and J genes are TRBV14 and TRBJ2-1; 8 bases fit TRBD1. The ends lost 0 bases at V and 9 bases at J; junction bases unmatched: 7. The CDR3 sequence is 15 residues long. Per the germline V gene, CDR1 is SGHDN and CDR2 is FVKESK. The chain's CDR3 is CASSQDRTGNGEQFF. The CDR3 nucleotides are TGTGCCAGCAGCCAAGACAGGACAGGGAATGGTGAGCAGTTCTTC. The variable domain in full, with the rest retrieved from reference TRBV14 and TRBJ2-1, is EAGVTQFPSHSVIEKGQTVTLRCDPISGHDNLYWYRRVMGKEIKFLLHFVKESKQDESGMPNNRFLAERTGGTYSTLKVQPAELEDSGVYFCASSQDRTGNGEQFFGPGTRLTVL.

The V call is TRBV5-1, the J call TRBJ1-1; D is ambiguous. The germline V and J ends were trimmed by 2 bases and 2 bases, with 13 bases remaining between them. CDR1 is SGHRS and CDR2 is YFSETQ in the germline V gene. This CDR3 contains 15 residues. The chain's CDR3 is CASSLGSYDNTEAFF. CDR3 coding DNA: TGCGCCAGCAGCTTAGGCAGTTATGACAACACTGAAGCTTTCTTT.

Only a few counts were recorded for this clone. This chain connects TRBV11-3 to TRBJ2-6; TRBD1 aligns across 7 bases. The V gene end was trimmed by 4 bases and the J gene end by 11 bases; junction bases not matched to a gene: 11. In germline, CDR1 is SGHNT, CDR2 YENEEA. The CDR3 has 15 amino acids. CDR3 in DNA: TGTGCCAGCAGCTCCCCGGACAGGAGAAACGACGTCCTGACTTTC. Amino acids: CASSSPDRRNDVLTF.

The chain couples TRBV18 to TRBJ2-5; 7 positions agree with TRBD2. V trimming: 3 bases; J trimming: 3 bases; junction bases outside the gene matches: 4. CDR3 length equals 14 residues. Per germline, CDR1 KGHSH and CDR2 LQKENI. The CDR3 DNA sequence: TGTGCCAGCTCACCCAGGGAGGGAGAAGAGACCCAGTACTTC. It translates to CASSPREGEETQYF.

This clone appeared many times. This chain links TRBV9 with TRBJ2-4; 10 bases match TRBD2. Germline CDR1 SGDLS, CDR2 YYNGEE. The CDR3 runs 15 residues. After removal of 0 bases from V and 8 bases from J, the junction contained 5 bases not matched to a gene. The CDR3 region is CASSVGPSGRYIQYF. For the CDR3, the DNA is TGTGCCAGCAGCGTAGGTCCTAGCGGGAGATACATTCAGTACTTC.

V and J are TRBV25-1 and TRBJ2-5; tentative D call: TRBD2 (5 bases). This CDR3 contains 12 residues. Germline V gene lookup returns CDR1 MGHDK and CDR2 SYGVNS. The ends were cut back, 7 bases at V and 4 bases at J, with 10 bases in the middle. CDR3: CASIGVRETQYF. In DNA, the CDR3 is TGTGCCAGCATCGGGGTAAGAGAGACCCAGTACTTC.

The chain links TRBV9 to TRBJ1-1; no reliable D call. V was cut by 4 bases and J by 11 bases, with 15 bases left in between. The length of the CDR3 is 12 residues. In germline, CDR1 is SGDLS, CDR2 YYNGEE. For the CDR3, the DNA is TGTGCCAGCAGCCCTTACTCCCGGGAGGCTTTCTTT. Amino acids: CASSPYSREAFF.

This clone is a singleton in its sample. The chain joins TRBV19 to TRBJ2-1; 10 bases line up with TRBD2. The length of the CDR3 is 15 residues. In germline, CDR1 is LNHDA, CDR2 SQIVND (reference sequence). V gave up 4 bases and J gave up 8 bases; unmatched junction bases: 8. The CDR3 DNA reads TGTGCCAGTAGTAGAAGCGGGAGGGCGGTCGATGAGCAGTTCTTC. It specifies CASSRSGRAVDEQFF.

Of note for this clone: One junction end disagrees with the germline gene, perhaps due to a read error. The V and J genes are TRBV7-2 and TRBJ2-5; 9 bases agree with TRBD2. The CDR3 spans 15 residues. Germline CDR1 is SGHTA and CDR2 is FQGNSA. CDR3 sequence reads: CASSLGREGQGTQYF. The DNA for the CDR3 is TGTGCCAGCAGCTTAGGGCGGGAGGGCCAAGGGACCCAGTACTTC.

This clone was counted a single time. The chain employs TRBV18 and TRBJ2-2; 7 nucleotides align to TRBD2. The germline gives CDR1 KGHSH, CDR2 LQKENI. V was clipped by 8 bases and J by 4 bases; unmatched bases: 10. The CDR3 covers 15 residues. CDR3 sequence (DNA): TGTGCCAGCAGCCGATTTCCGGGAGGCACCGGGGAGCTGTTTTTT. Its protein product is CASSRFPGGTGELFF.

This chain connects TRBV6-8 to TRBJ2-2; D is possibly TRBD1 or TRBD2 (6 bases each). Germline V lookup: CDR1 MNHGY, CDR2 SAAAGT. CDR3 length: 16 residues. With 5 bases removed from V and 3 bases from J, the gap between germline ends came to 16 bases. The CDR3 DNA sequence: TGTGCCAGCAGTCCCGCAGGGGCGGGACACACCGGGGAGCTGTTTTTT. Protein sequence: CASSPAGAGHTGELFF.

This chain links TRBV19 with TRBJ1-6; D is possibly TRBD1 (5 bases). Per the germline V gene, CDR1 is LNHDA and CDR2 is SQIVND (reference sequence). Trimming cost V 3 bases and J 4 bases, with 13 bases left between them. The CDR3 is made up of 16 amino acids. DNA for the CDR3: TGTGCCAGTAGTATCGGTTTCCAGGGATATAATTCACCCCTCCACTTT. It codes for CASSIGFQGYNSPLHF.

CDR3 in amino acids: CASSFQIYNEQFF. CDR3 DNA sequence: TGTGCCAGCAGTTTCCAAATTTACAATGAGCAGTTCTTC. The genes are TRBV28 and TRBJ2-1, with D uncertain. The CDR3 spans 13 residues. V was pared by 3 bases and J by 4 bases, with 7 bases between. The germline gives CDR1 MDHEN, CDR2 SYDVKM.

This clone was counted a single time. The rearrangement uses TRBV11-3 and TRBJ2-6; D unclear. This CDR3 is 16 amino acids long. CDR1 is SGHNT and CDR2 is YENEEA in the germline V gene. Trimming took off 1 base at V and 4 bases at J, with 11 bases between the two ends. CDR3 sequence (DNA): TGTGCCAGCAGCTTAGGGCTTAGCAACGGGGCCAACGTCCTGACTTTC. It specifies CASSLGLSNGANVLTF.